This T cell receptor (beta chain) emerged from a study of blood T cell repertoires in COVID-19. With V trimmed by 7 bases and J by 8 bases, 14 bases remained unmatched. Germline loops: CDR1 SNHLY, CDR2 FYNNEI. The CDR3 totals 16 residues. TCRdb keeps only in-frame clones here, not all; method: immunoSEQ multiplex PCR. The sample shows fewer than 120,000 clones, 88% of them seen only once. This TCR was recovered from a woman aged 45-60 years with acute or convalescent COVID-19. The chain recombines TRBV2 with TRBJ1-4, with 9 bases that match TRBD1. The sequenced sample consisted of peripheral blood. CDR3 sequence reads: CASTRTGAVTSEKLFF. The CDR3 coding sequence is TGTGCCAGCACTAGGACAGGGGCAGTGACTAGCGAAAAACTGTTTTTT.